Below, one T cell receptor (beta chain) is given with its context. The antigen is not known. Researchers ran the PCR with 60 Vbeta and 13 Jbeta primers. Sequencing used immunoSEQ multiplex PCR; TCRdb keeps in-frame clones, though not all of them. The table lists roughly 160,000 clones, 65% to 80% of them singletons, with around 1.9% in the top ten. These data come from a study of cytomegalovirus exposure and HLA in healthy donors. General study points: A prior analysis recorded that most TCR beta V segments were productive about 90% or about 30% of the time.

The receptor was isolated from a man between 40 and 49 years old in good health and CMV-seronegative. The sequencing input was PBMCs.

The CDR3 DNA reads TGCGCCAGCACCCGACAGGGACCTTCCTACGAGCAGTACTTC. Protein product: CASTRQGPSYEQYF. The chain has TRBV10-2 and TRBJ2-7; TRBD1 aligns across 7 bases. CDR1 WSHSY and CDR2 SAAADI come from the germline V gene. CDR3 length: 14 residues. Unmatched junction bases numbered 7, after V lost 7 bases and J lost 1 base.